These T cell receptor beta chains were read from a single sample in a study of cytomegalovirus exposure and HLA in healthy donors. Sequenced by immunoSEQ multiplex PCR; TCRdb stores in-frame clones only, minus some. The top ten clones hold 1.5% to 2% of a sample with 150,000 to 200,000 clones, roughly 79% of them seen once. Sequencing was performed on PBMCs. All receptors come from a man aged 25-45 years in good health and CMV-seronegative. Each CDR3 is given with its conserved first and last residue. A D gene is named only where the DNA matches it firmly. Some rows mark clone size as missing; the rest say once, few, many or name a class of expanded clone.

TRBV9	TRBJ2-6	-	TRBD2	CASSPSGLAVSGANVLTF	TGTGCCAGCAGCCCAAGCGGACTAGCGGTCTCTGGGGCCAACGTCCTGACTTTC
TRBV11-1	TRBJ1-1	-	-	CASSLWGVGVNTEAFF	TGTGCCAGCAGCTTATGGGGAGTTGGGGTGAACACTGAAGCTTTCTTT
TRBV28	TRBJ2-3	-	TRBD1	CAKISSGDRARDTQYF	TGTGCCAAAATCTCCTCCGGGGACAGGGCGAGAGATACGCAGTATTTT
TRBV7-2	TRBJ2-7	-	TRBD2	CASSLSASGRVSSYEQYF	TGTGCCAGCAGCTTATCGGCTAGCGGGAGGGTGAGCTCCTACGAGCAGTACTTC
TRBV28	TRBJ1-2	few	-	CASSRTGQTYGYTF	TGTGCCAGCAGTCGAACCGGACAGACGTATGGCTACACCTTC
TRBV2	TRBJ1-1	-	-	CASNLGALGNTEAFF	TGTGCCAGCAACCTGGGGGCGTTAGGGAACACTGAAGCTTTCTTT
TRBV7-3	TRBJ2-3	-	TRBD2	CASSETPAGAGTDTQYF	TGTGCCAGCAGCGAAACCCCAGCGGGGGCGGGCACAGATACGCAGTATTTT
TRBV7-2	TRBJ1-2	-	-	CASRWTDEGYTF	TGTGCCAGCCGTTGGACAGACGAGGGCTACACCTTC
TRBV5-1	TRBJ1-1	-	-	CASSLDGVRGGNTEAFF	TGCGCCAGCAGCCTGGATGGGGTTAGGGGTGGGAACACTGAAGCTTTCTTT
TRBV7-2	TRBJ1-2	-	TRBD1	CASSVPGQGATYGYTF	TGTGCCAGCAGCGTACCGGGACAGGGGGCTACCTATGGCTACACCTTC
TRBV5-1	TRBJ1-1	-	-	CASSLAQATTEAFF	TGCGCCAGCAGCTTGGCGCAGGCGACCACTGAAGCTTTCTTT
TRBV7-2	TRBJ1-2	-	-	CASSSGYGYTF	TGTGCCAGCAGTTCCGGCTATGGCTACACCTTC
TRBV7-9	TRBJ2-4	-	TRBD2	CASSSIDPGGKGEVNIQYF	TGTGCCAGCAGCTCCATCGACCCGGGGGGGAAAGGAGAAGTGAACATTCAGTACTTC
TRBV18	TRBJ2-1	-	-	CASSPRQDNEQFF	TGTGCCAGCTCACCACGTCAGGACAATGAGCAGTTCTTC
TRBV2	TRBJ1-4	-	-	CASSLGGLAEKLFF	TGTGCCAGCAGTCTCGGGGGGCTAGCTGAAAAACTGTTTTTT
TRBV7-9	TRBJ2-5	-	-	CASTPLHQETQYF	TGTGCCAGCACCCCGCTACACCAAGAGACCCAGTACTTC
TRBV5-1	TRBJ2-7	-	TRBD1	CASSFGTGFEQYF	TGCGCCAGCAGCTTTGGGACAGGCTTCGAGCAGTACTTC
TRBV27	TRBJ2-1	-	-	CASSFRGNEQFF	TGTGCCAGCAGTTTTAGGGGCAATGAGCAGTTCTTC
TRBV29-1	TRBJ2-1	-	TRBD2	CSVDIGGTMVNEQFF	TGCAGCGTCGACATCGGCGGGACTATGGTCAATGAGCAGTTCTTC